Given below is one T cell receptor (beta chain) in context. Its target antigen remains unknown. No quality values exist for individual bases; no much larger clone is one base distant. These data belong to a study of identical twins (dated by TCRdb to between 2015 and 2016). About the full investigation: The study deep-sequenced TCR alpha and beta repertoires from monozygotic twins, unrelated adults of various ages and cord blood to test whether fetal clonotypes persist. Replicate twin experiments were performed at different times using different library preparation protocols to rule out contamination.

Every donor was a healthy Caucasian. Miltenyi CD45RO+ enrichment and human naive T-cell isolation kits were used to isolate memory (CD45RO+) and naive T cells from PBMC. Libraries were prepared through 5' RACE. The instrument was an Illumina HiSeq 2000. Template switching added a universal primer binding site, and the final cDNA carried a unique molecular identifier that allowed TCR cDNA molecules to be counted accurately. First-strand cDNA for TCR alpha and beta chains was synthesized from specific primers in the conserved constant-segment region. To control for contamination, every cDNA library was double barcoded, receiving both a SMART-Mk sample barcode and Illumina barcodes. TruSeq adapter sequences, together with Illumina sample barcodes, were added in two successive PCR steps. TCR alpha and beta cDNA libraries were sequenced on the Illumina HiSeq platform with custom primers. The source study handled its data this way. Unique molecular identifiers were extracted from raw reads with MiGEC, and CDR3 positions were determined with MiXCR. For each individual, recombination models were inferred using an EM algorithm with the repgenHMM and IGoR tools. Shared clonotypes were analyzed with the tcR package in R, and sharing was normalized by the product of cloneset sizes. Out-of-frame nonproductive sequences were analyzed to study raw recombination free of thymic and clonal selection effects. Through fastp at Q25 and MiXCR, TCRdb rebuilt clones from the public reads, retaining in-frame beta chains. CDR3 protein duplicates are merged, each entry listing the most common genes and DNA. These V and J calls originate from TCRdb's pipeline instead of the authors' own analysis. The sample table lists some 240,000 distinct CDR3 sequences, roughly a tenth of them with a count of one. Jointly, the top ten make up over 8% of the sample.

According to the germline V gene, CDR1 reads WSHSY and CDR2 reads SAAADI. Trimming removed 3 bases from V and 9 bases from J, leaving 12 bases between the germline ends. The CDR3 measures 14 amino acids from cysteine to phenylalanine. CDR3 DNA only is kept here, 42 bases in frame from base 1. Points the paper makes about the study in general: Because the same donors could not be followed over many years, the conclusions relied on cross-sectional statistical analysis. Fewer insertions were carried by abundant cord blood beta clonotypes, a similar but weaker trend appeared in young adult naive repertoires, and no such trend appeared in memory repertoires. Out-of-frame TCR alpha sequences shared between twins showed an excess of low generation-probability sequences compared with coincidental sharing between unrelated individuals. Zero-insertion analyses could be partly confounded by invariant T cells such as MAIT and iNKT, although diverse VJ usage argued against such confounding for most clonotypes. A weaker excess of twin sharing was found in beta out-of-frame sequences because the signal-to-noise ratio was lowered by fewer shared sequences. Recombination models systematically underestimated out-of-frame TCR alpha sharing in monozygotic twins but agreed with sharing between unrelated individuals.

The sequenced material came from memory T cells sorted from blood. Sample cell subset or site, as interpreted from the label and publication: CD45RO+ enriched T cells. The TCR comes from a man aged 50 or older in good health. The sequence is built from TRBV10-2 and TRBJ1-6, with TRBD1 tentatively as D gene (5 bases match). The sequenced DNA: TGCGCCAGCAGTGATCGGGGGAGGACTTCACCCCTCCACTTT. The encoded protein is CASSDRGRTSPLHF.